The entry below describes one TCR beta chain. These data belong to a study of PD-L1 blockade in urothelial cancer. As for time point: pretreatment peripheral blood. The repertoire was sequenced with immunoSEQ multiplex PCR; TCRdb's copy has only in-frame clones and lacks some. The data show some 52,000 clones, around 74% seen once. Germline assignment: CDR1 MNHNS and CDR2 SASEGT. The CDR3 has 14 residues. The ends lost 7 bases at V and 5 bases at J; junction bases unmatched: 6. The receptor's source is an older man with urothelial cancer. This chain links TRBV6-1 with TRBJ1-5; 9 nucleotides line up with TRBD1. Sample: PBMCs, taken around atezolizumab (anti-PD-L1) treatment. The CDR3 DNA reads as TGTGCCAGCATAACAGGGGGCTCGTATCAGCCCCAGCATTTT. This encodes CASITGGSYQPQHF.